This passage covers 3 T cell receptor beta chains from one sample sequenced in a study of early T cells in non-severe SARS-CoV-2 infection. TCRdb re-called the 5' RACE reads with MiXCR, one entry per CDR3 protein. Here the sample spans some 42,000 distinct CDR3 sequences, roughly 6% being singletons. This sample comprised whole blood, obtained at baseline. These receptors were collected from an adult who was a healthcare worker with PCR-confirmed SARS-CoV-2 infection or an uninfected control (not recorded which).

This chain links TRBV12-3 or TRBV12-4 with TRBJ1-5, with 7 bases identical to TRBD1. The junction had 10 bases not matched to a gene; V was cut back by 6 bases and J by 5 bases. This CDR3 has 15 residues. In nucleotides, the CDR3 is TGTGCCAGCAGGGCCGGGACAGAAGGGGATCAGCCCCAGCATTTT. Its translation: CASRAGTEGDQPQHF.

This clonotype was counted a few times. The gene calls are TRBV20-1 and TRBJ2-3; 11 bases align to TRBD1. V lost 1 base to trimming and J lost 5 bases; unmatched junction nucleotides: 2. CDR1 and CDR2 (germline): DFQATT, SNEGSKA (reference sequence). The CDR3 totals 14 residues. In DNA, the CDR3 is TGCAGTGCTAGAGTCGGGACAGGGGGAGATACGCAGTATTTT. Protein sequence: CSARVGTGGDTQYF.

J is TRBJ2-1 and V is TRBV2, with TRBD2 matching 9 bases. This CDR3 comprises 13 residues. Germline CDR1 and CDR2: SNHLY and FYNNEI. V shed 2 bases, J shed 8 bases, and the junction held 1 base outside the gene matches. CDR3 protein: CASSEKREDEQFF. The CDR3 DNA reads TGTGCCAGCAGTGAAAAGCGGGAGGATGAGCAGTTCTTC.